This T cell receptor (beta chain) was documented in a study of T-cell memory formation after mild COVID-19. Overall study: TCR clusters largely stayed donor specific. Study conclusions and caveats: Second-wave clones peaking on day 37 lacked confirmed SARS-CoV-2 specificity. Pre-infection memory carried some responding clones, suggesting that cross-reactive memory joined.

Concerning this clonotype: Its specificity is unknown.

There are 14 residues in the CDR3. The germline V and J ends were trimmed by 5 bases and 1 base, with 11 bases remaining between them. Per the germline V gene, CDR1 is MNHEY and CDR2 is SVGAGI. 5'RACE primed at constant segments yielded TCR alpha and TCR beta cDNA libraries bearing sample barcodes and UMIs. TCRdb re-analysed the 5' RACE reads in MiXCR, keeping a single row per CDR3 protein. The table lists 250,000 to 350,000 distinct CDR3 sequences, roughly 17% of them singletons. The TCR originated in a man in his late teens or twenties who had mild COVID-19 (a few samples of this study predate the infection). Cell type and time point are not known. Sequencing input: PBMCs or a T cell subset sorted from them (not recorded which). This rearrangement joins TRBV6-5 to TRBJ1-1; D unresolved. Here the CDR3 reads CASSLAEENTEAFF. The DNA of the CDR3 is TGTGCCAGCAGTCTGGCAGAAGAGAACACTGAAGCTTTCTTT.